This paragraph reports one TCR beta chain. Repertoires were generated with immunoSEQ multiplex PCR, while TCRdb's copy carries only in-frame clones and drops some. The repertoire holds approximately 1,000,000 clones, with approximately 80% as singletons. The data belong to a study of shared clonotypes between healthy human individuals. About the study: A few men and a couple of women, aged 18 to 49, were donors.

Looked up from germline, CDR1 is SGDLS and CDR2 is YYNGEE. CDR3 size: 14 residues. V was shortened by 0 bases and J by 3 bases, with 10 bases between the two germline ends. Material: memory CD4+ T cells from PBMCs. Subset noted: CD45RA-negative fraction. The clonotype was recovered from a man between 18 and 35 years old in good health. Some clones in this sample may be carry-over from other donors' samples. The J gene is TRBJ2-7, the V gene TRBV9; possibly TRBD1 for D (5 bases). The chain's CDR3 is CASSVDQGFYEQYF. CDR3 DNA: TGTGCCAGCAGCGTAGACCAGGGTTTCTACGAGCAGTACTTC.